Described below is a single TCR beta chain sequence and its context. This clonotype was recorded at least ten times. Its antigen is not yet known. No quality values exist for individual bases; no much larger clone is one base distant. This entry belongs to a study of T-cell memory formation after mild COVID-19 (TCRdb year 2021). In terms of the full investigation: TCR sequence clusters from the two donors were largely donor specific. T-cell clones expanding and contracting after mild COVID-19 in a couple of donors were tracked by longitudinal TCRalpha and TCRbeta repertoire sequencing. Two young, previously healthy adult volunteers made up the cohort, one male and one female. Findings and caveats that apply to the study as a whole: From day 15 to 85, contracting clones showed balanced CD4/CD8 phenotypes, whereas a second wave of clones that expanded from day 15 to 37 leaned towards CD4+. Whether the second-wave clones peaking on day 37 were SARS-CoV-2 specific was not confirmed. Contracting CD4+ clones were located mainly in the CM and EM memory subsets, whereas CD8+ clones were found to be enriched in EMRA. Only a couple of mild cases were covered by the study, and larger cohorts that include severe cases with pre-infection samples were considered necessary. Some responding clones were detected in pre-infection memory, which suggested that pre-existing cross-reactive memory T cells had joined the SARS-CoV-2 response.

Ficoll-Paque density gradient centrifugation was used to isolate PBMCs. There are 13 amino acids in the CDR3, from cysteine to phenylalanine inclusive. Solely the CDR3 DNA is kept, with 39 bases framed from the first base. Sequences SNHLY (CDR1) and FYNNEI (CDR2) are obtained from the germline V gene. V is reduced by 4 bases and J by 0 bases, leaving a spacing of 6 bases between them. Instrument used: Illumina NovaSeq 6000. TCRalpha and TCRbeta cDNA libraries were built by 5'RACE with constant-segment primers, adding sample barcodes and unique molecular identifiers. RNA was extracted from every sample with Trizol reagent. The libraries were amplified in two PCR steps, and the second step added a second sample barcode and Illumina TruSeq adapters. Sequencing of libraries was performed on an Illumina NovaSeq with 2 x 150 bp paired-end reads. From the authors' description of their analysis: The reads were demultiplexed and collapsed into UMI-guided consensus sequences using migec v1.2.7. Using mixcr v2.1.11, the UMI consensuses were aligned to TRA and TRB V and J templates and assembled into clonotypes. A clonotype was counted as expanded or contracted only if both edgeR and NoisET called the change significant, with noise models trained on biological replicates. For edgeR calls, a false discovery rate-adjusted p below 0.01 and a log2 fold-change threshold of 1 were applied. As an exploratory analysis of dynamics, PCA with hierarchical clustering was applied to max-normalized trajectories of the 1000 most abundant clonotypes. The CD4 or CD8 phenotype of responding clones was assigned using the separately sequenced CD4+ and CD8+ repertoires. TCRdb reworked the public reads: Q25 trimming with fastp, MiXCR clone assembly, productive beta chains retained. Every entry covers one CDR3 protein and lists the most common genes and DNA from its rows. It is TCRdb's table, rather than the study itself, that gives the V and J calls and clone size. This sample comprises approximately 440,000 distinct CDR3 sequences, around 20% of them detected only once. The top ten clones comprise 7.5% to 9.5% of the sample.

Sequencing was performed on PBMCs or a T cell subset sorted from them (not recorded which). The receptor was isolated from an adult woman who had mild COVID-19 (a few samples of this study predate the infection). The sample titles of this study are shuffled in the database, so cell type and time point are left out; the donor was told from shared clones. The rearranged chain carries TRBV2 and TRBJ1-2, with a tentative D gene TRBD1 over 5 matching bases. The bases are TGTGCCAGCAGTGGACAGTCTAACTATGGCTACACCTTC. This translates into CASSGQSNYGYTF.